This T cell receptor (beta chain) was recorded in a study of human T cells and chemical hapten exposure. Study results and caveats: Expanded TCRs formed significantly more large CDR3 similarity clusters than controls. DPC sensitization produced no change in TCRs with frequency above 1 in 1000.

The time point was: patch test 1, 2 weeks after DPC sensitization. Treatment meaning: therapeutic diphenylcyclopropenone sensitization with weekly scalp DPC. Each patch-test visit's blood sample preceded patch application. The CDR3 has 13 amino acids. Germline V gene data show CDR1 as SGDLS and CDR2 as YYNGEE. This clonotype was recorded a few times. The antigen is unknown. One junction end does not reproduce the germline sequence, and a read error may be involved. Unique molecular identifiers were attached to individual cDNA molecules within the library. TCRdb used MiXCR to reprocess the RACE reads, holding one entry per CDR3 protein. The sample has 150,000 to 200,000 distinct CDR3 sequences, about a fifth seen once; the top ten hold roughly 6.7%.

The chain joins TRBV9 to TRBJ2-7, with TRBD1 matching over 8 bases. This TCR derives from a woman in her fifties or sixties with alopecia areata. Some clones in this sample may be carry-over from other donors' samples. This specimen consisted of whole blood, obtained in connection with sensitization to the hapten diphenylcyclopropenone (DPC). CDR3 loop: CASSANRDRQISF. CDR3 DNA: TGTGCCAGCAGCGCAAATAGGGACAGGCAAATTTCCTTC.